This passage covers 26 T cell receptor beta chains from one sample sequenced in a study of cytomegalovirus exposure and HLA in healthy donors. Amplification used 60 Vbeta primers and 13 Jbeta primers. Here immunoSEQ multiplex PCR was the method, and the copy in TCRdb shows in-frame clones only, minus some. The table has roughly 130,000 clones, around three fifths seen once. Sequences were obtained from PBMCs. These receptors came from a male donor in good health and CMV-seronegative.

This sequence joins TRBV14 and TRBJ1-1; D remains unclear. The ends were cut back, 1 base at V and 4 bases at J, with 7 bases in the middle. In germline, CDR1 is SGHDN, CDR2 FVKESK. The CDR3 runs 13 residues. The DNA of the CDR3 is TGTGCCAGCAGCCAAGTTGGGCCCACTGAAGCTTTCTTT. Amino acid sequence: CASSQVGPTEAFF.

J is TRBJ1-6 and V is TRBV7-8; D not resolved. V lost 7 bases and J 0 bases, leaving 13 bases between the germline ends. The CDR3 has 16 residues. Germline CDR1 is SGHVS and CDR2 is FQNEAQ. CDR3 residues: CASTFEGSSYNSPLHF. The DNA of the CDR3 is TGTGCCAGCACCTTTGAGGGAAGCTCCTATAATTCACCCCTCCACTTT.

This clone occurred a few times. The chain combines TRBV5-6 with TRBJ1-1, with 7 bases lining up with TRBD1. J gave up 9 bases and V 0 bases, and 2 bases lay outside the gene matches. The CDR3 extends over 12 amino acids. CDR1 SGHDT and CDR2 YYEEEE come from the germline V gene. Here the CDR3 reads CASSLGRGQAFF. CDR3 DNA: TGTGCCAGCAGCTTGGGAAGGGGGCAAGCTTTCTTT.

This clone was detected only a few times. The chain couples TRBV4-3 to TRBJ2-1, with TRBD1 identical over 9 bases. The V gene end was trimmed by 0 bases and the J gene end by 3 bases; junction bases not matched to a gene: 0. Per germline, CDR1 LGHNA and CDR2 YSLEER. The CDR3 has 15 residues. DNA of the CDR3: TGCGCCAGCAGCCAAGAGACAGGGGGCTACAATGAGCAGTTCTTC. The encoded protein is CASSQETGGYNEQFF.

The chain recombines TRBV2 with TRBJ2-3; TRBD2 aligns across 8 bases. The V gene's germline CDR1 is SNHLY and CDR2 FYNNEI. Trimming cost V 5 bases and J 3 bases; bases outside gene matches: 16. The length of the CDR3 is 18 residues. The CDR3 DNA follows: TGTGCCAGCAGTTACCCTAGAATTAGCGGGGAAAGAACAGATACGCAGTATTTT. This gives the protein CASSYPRISGERTDTQYF.

The rearrangement uses TRBV9 and TRBJ2-1; D gene ambiguous. Germline V CDR1 and CDR2: SGDLS, YYNGEE. The CDR3 runs 15 residues. The V end was cut by 2 bases, the J end by 1 base, with 10 bases between. This CDR3 is CASSVRERSYNEQFF. The DNA for the CDR3 is TGTGCCAGCAGCGTTCGAGAGAGATCCTACAATGAGCAGTTCTTC.

This clone was recorded only once. Here the CDR3 DNA reads TGTGCCAGCAGCTCAACGGGGAGATACAATGAGCAGTTCTTC. Protein: CASSSTGRYNEQFF. V and J are TRBV7-3 and TRBJ2-1; a possible D gene is TRBD2 (5 bases). Germline lookup yields CDR1 SGHTA and CDR2 FQGTGA. V was trimmed by 4 bases and J by 4 bases, leaving 11 bases between them. This CDR3 comprises 14 residues.

The chain employs TRBV4-1 and TRBJ1-2; D might be TRBD1 (6 bases). The length of the CDR3 is 16 residues. CDR1 is MGHRA and CDR2 is YSYEKL in the germline V gene. Trimming stripped 0 bases from V and 5 bases from J, with 16 bases between. CDR3 residues: CASSQEGYRESYGYTF. CDR3 DNA sequence: TGCGCCAGCAGCCAAGAGGGGTACAGGGAGTCTTATGGCTACACCTTC.

The chain recombines TRBV5-1 with TRBJ2-7; weak D call: TRBD1 (6 bases). Germline V gene lookup returns CDR1 SGHRS and CDR2 YFSETQ. The CDR3 loop spans 15 amino acids. Trimming pared 1 base from V and 3 bases from J, leaving 14 bases between. CDR3 sequence (DNA): TGCGCCAGCAGCTTGTTCACAGGGACCAACTACGAGCAGTACTTC. It encodes CASSLFTGTNYEQYF.

CDR3 sequence reads: CASSQGPLNTEAFF. CDR3 nucleotides: TGCGCCAGCAGCCAAGGTCCTCTAAACACTGAAGCTTTCTTT. The chain is built from TRBV4-1 and TRBJ1-1; D unresolved. The V gene lost 1 base and the J gene lost 2 bases, with 8 bases spanning the gap. Germline V lookup: CDR1 MGHRA, CDR2 YSYEKL. This CDR3 contains 14 residues.

The gene calls are TRBV29-1 and TRBJ1-2; D not resolved. This CDR3 has 13 residues. V gave up 3 bases and J gave up 4 bases, with 12 bases separating them. Germline lookup yields CDR1 SQVTM and CDR2 ANQGSEA. The chain's CDR3 is CSVEGGVGYGYTF. CDR3 sequence (DNA): TGCAGCGTTGAGGGCGGGGTTGGCTATGGCTACACCTTC.

The rearrangement uses TRBV6-5 and TRBJ1-1; D is undetermined. Trimming removed 2 bases from V and 0 bases from J, with 7 bases in between. The germline V gene has CDR1 MNHEY and CDR2 SVGAGI. The CDR3 sequence is 14 residues long. The CDR3 DNA reads TGTGCCAGCAGTTACGTCGGGGTGAACACTGAAGCTTTCTTT. This codes for CASSYVGVNTEAFF.

This sequence joins TRBV2 and TRBJ2-2; 7 positions agree with TRBD2. This CDR3 comprises 14 residues. The V segment lost 0 bases and the J segment 5 bases; nucleotides outside the gene matches: 0. Germline lookup yields CDR1 SNHLY and CDR2 FYNNEI. CDR3 coding DNA: TGTGCCAGCAGTGAAGCGCGGGGGACCGGGGAGCTGTTTTTT. Protein sequence: CASSEARGTGELFF.

The rearrangement joins TRBV6-5 to TRBJ2-5; no firm D call. This CDR3 is 15 amino acids long. V was trimmed by 3 bases and J by 6 bases, leaving 17 bases between them. The germline V gene has CDR1 MNHEY and CDR2 SVGAGI. CDR3 protein: CASSYSRGAGKTQYF. The DNA for the CDR3 is TGTGCCAGCAGTTATTCTAGAGGAGCTGGAAAGACCCAGTACTTC.

This clone was seen a single time. The V gene is TRBV7-2, the J gene TRBJ2-1, with TRBD1 matching 9 bases. Germline V gene lookup returns CDR1 SGHTA and CDR2 FQGNSA. The CDR3 is 13 residues long. Losses at the gene ends were 5 bases for V and 8 bases for J; bases not matched to a gene: 4. The CDR3 region has the DNA TGTGCCAGCAGCCGAACAGGGGGCGATGAGCAGTTCTTC. This encodes CASSRTGGDEQFF.

This chain uses TRBV19 with TRBJ1-1; D unclear. The CDR3 sequence is 13 residues long. Trimming stripped 5 bases from V and 4 bases from J, with 11 bases between. Germline V CDR1 and CDR2: LNHDA, SQIVND (reference sequence). This chain's CDR3 is CASSEGMGTEAFF. The CDR3 DNA follows: TGTGCCAGTAGTGAGGGTATGGGCACTGAAGCTTTCTTT.

This chain links TRBV4-1 with TRBJ2-7; tentative D call: TRBD2 (5 bases). The CDR3 is 14 residues long. Germline loops: CDR1 MGHRA, CDR2 YSYEKL. V lost 1 base and J 3 bases, leaving 10 bases between the germline ends. The CDR3 DNA follows: TGCGCCAGCAGCCAAGGAGGGCGAAACTACGAGCAGTACTTC. Translating gives CASSQGGRNYEQYF.

This clone was counted only a few times. V usage is TRBV14 and J usage is TRBJ1-3, with unresolved D. The V and J ends lost 3 bases and 4 bases respectively, with 13 bases between them. The CDR3 has 15 residues. The germline CDR1 and CDR2 sequences are SGHDN and FVKESK. Here the CDR3 DNA reads TGTGCCAGCAGCCAGTACCGGTCGAGCGGAAACACCATATATTTT. Its protein is CASSQYRSSGNTIYF.

This clone was counted a few times. The rearrangement links TRBV10-3 to TRBJ1-4, with 8 bases fitting TRBD1. CDR3 length: 13 amino acids. Germline values: CDR1 ENHRY, CDR2 SYGVKD. The V and J ends lost 0 bases and 13 bases, in that order; junction bases with no gene match: 4. CDR3 in DNA: TGTGCCATCAGTGAGTCTAATGACAGGGGACTGTTTTTT. Translating it yields CAISESNDRGLFF.

The CDR3 loop is CASSWTSENSPLHF. The DNA for the CDR3 is TGCGCCAGCAGCTGGACTTCCGAAAATTCACCCCTCCACTTT. The V gene is TRBV5-1, the J gene TRBJ1-6, with no clear D. Germline V gives CDR1 SGHRS, CDR2 YFSETQ. V was cut by 3 bases and J by 7 bases, with 11 bases left in between. This CDR3 comprises 14 residues. The full variable domain, in which reference TRBV5-1 and TRBJ1-6 provide the parts outside the CDR3, is KAGVTQTPRYLIKTRGQQVTLSCSPISGHRSVSWYQQTPGQGLQFLFEYFSETQRNKGNFPGRFSGRQFSNSRSEMNVSTLELGDSALYLCASSWTSENSPLHFGNGTRLTVT.

The genes are TRBV6-5 and TRBJ1-5, with TRBD1 identical over 10 bases. CDR3 size: 13 residues. Germline V CDR1 and CDR2: MNHEY, SVGAGI. V shed 7 bases and J 6 bases; nucleotides not matched to a gene: 3. Here the CDR3 reads CASIGQGGQPQHF. Here the CDR3 DNA reads TGTGCCAGCATCGGACAGGGGGGTCAGCCCCAGCATTTT.

The sample holds one count of this clone. Sequence at one end of the junction differs from germline and may be a read error. This chain joins TRBV7-9 and TRBJ2-7; D may be TRBD1 or TRBD2 (7 bases each). The CDR3 has 15 residues. CDR1 is SEHNR, CDR2 FQNEAQ, per germline (reference sequence). This CDR3 is CSSRLAGTDTYEQYF. The CDR3, as DNA: TGTTCCAGCAGACTAGCCGGGACAGACACCTACGAGCAGTACTTC.

The chain has TRBV18 and TRBJ1-1; the match to TRBD1 covers 9 bases. J gave up 3 bases and V 3 bases, and 2 bases lay outside the gene matches. This CDR3 region has 14 residues. Germline V gene sequence: CDR1 KGHSH, CDR2 LQKENI. CDR3 in DNA: TGTGCCAGCTCACCCGGGACAGGGTACACTGAAGCTTTCTTT. Translation gives CASSPGTGYTEAFF.

The genes are TRBV12-5 and TRBJ2-1, with a tentative D call TRBD1 (6 bases). V lost 10 bases and J lost 7, with 17 bases in between. Germline V gene data show CDR1 as LGHNT and CDR2 as FRNRAP. The CDR3 loop spans 13 amino acids. CDR3 residues: CATQSGDMNEQFF. CDR3 nucleotide sequence: TGTGCTACTCAATCAGGGGATATGAATGAGCAGTTCTTC. Full variable domain (missing parts from reference TRBV12-5 and TRBJ2-1): DARVTQTPRHKVTEMGQEVTMRCQPILGHNTVFWYRQTMMQGLELLAYFRNRAPLDDSGMPKDRFSAEMPDATLATLKIQPSEPRDSAVYFCATQSGDMNEQFFGPGTRLTVL.

This clone appeared once. One end of the junction fails to match germline, which may point to a read error. The V gene is TRBV5-4, the J gene TRBJ1-3; TRBD1 is a possible D gene (6 bases). The CDR3 is 12 residues long. CDR1 is SGHNT and CDR2 is YYREEE in the germline V gene (reference sequence). Written as DNA, the CDR3 is TGTGAATGGGGACACTCTGGAAACGCCATATATTTT. This encodes CEWGHSGNAIYF.

V and J are TRBV30 and TRBJ2-3; no clear D. The V end lost 1 base, the J end lost 6 bases, and 8 bases lay between the germline ends. Germline V CDR1 and CDR2: GTSNPN, SVGIG (reference sequence). The CDR3 consists of 12 residues. CDR3 bases: TGTGCCTGGAGTGAAAAGACTGATACGCAGTATTTT. It yields the protein CAWSEKTDTQYF.